What follows are 31 T cell receptor beta chains derived from one specimen sequenced in a study of molecular identifiers for immune sequencing clone quantification. TCRdb redid the calling of the PCR reads with MiXCR, one entry per CDR3 protein. The sample has a few hundred thousand distinct CDR3 sequences; around 23% are singletons. The specimen sequenced was naive CD8+ T cells from blood, with Jurkat cell RNA spiked in. Subset meaning: FACS-sorted CD8+CD4-CCR7+CD45RA+ naive T cells. These TCRs come from a human donor in good health. Some libraries in this study had Jurkat cell RNA spiked in.

In its sample, this clonotype was seen a few times. V gene TRBV7-2 combines with J gene TRBJ2-7; D unresolved. Germline CDR1 and CDR2: SGHTA and FQGNSA. The ends were cut back, 2 bases at V and 4 bases at J, with 12 bases in the middle. CDR3 size: 14 residues. CDR3 in amino acids: CASSLLEARYEQYF. In DNA, the CDR3 is TGTGCCAGCAGCTTATTAGAGGCGAGGTACGAGCAGTACTTC. Drawing the rest from reference TRBV7-2 and TRBJ2-7, the complete variable domain is GAGVSQSPSNKVTEKGKDVELRCDPISGHTALYWYRQSLGQGLEFLIYFQGNSAPDKSGLPSDRFSAERTGGSVSTLTIQRTQQEDSAVYLCASSLLEARYEQYFGPGTRLTVT.

The V gene is TRBV9, the J gene TRBJ1-1; D unresolved. V lost 0 bases and J lost 7, with 10 bases in between. Germline loops: CDR1 SGDLS, CDR2 YYNGEE. This CDR3 has 13 amino acids. Written as DNA, the CDR3 is TGTGCCAGCAGCGTAGATTCGAGCGATGAAGCTTTCTTT. Translating it yields CASSVDSSDEAFF.

The chain couples TRBV7-8 to TRBJ2-7; no clear D gene. The ends were cut back, 7 bases at V and 0 bases at J, with 19 bases in the middle. This CDR3 is built from 16 residues. From germline, CDR1 is SGHVS and CDR2 FQNEAQ. The CDR3 reads CASTPRRTASSYEQYF. The CDR3 coding sequence is TGTGCCAGCACCCCAAGAAGGACCGCAAGCTCCTACGAGCAGTACTTC. Based on the CDR3 plus reference TRBV7-8 and TRBJ2-7, the full variable domain is GAGVSQSPRYKVAKRGQDVALRCDPISGHVSLFWYQQALGQGPEFLTYFQNEAQLDKSGLPSDRFFAERPEGSVSTLKIQRTQQEDSAVYLCASTPRRTASSYEQYFGPGTRLTVT.

The sample holds one count of this clonotype. V usage is TRBV30 and J usage is TRBJ2-1, with D possibly being TRBD2 (6 bases). V gave up 0 bases and J gave up 3 bases, with 12 bases separating them. The length of the CDR3 is 15 residues. Germline V lookup: CDR1 GTSNPN, CDR2 SVGIG (reference sequence). CDR3 sequence: CAWSVSTGLYNEQFF. In DNA, the CDR3 is TGTGCCTGGAGTGTATCAACGGGACTCTACAATGAGCAGTTCTTC. Supplemented by reference TRBV30 and TRBJ2-1, the full variable domain reads SQTIHQWPATLVQPVGSPLSLECTVEGTSNPNLYWYRQAAGRGLQLLFYSVGIGQISSEVPQNLSASRPQDRQFILSSKKLLLSDSGFYLCAWSVSTGLYNEQFFGPGTRLTVL.

Of note for this clonotype: This may stem from a read error, because a much larger clone lies one nucleotide away. The chain carries TRBV7-9 and TRBJ1-1, with D unclear. CDR3 length: 12 amino acids. Germline lookup yields CDR1 SEHNR and CDR2 FQNEAQ (reference sequence). V lost 8 bases and J lost 6, with 13 bases in between. The CDR3 sequence is CASDRLMPEAFF. The CDR3 region has the DNA TGTGCCAGCGACCGACTTATGCCTGAAGCTTTCTTT.

This clonotype was seen a few times. The chain carries TRBV4-1 and TRBJ1-1; weak D call: TRBD1 (5 bases). CDR3 size: 15 residues. The ends were cut back, 4 bases at V and 0 bases at J, with 12 bases in the middle. The V gene's germline CDR1 is MGHRA and CDR2 YSYEKL. The CDR3 reads CASSPSGDLNTEAFF. As DNA, the CDR3 is TGCGCCAGCAGCCCGTCGGGGGACCTGAACACTGAAGCTTTCTTT.

CDR3 bases: TGTGCCAGCAGTGAAAGGTGGACTAGCTTGGATGAGCAGTTCTTC. Translating it yields CASSERWTSLDEQFF. The chain joins TRBV6-1 to TRBJ2-1; TRBD2 agrees at 8 bases. The CDR3 has 15 amino acids. CDR1 is MNHNS and CDR2 is SASEGT in the germline V gene. V gave up 2 bases and J gave up 8 bases; unmatched junction bases: 8.

The chain recombines TRBV6-6 with TRBJ2-1; 14 bases are a match to TRBD2. Per germline, CDR1 MNHNY and CDR2 SVGAGI (reference sequence). The CDR3 runs 16 residues. V trimming: 5 bases; J trimming: 5 bases; junction bases outside the gene matches: 5. The CDR3 DNA reads as TGTGCCAGCAGTCCGTCGGGACTAGCGGGGGACAATGAGCAGTTCTTC. Protein: CASSPSGLAGDNEQFF.

This clonotype was seen many times. This chain uses TRBV9 with TRBJ2-3; 12 bases are shared with TRBD2. CDR3 size: 17 residues. From germline, CDR1 is SGDLS and CDR2 YYNGEE. J gave up 1 base and V 4 bases, and 7 bases lay outside the gene matches. CDR3 amino acids: CASSSQTSGGRTDTQYF. The CDR3 coding sequence is TGTGCCAGCAGCTCTCAGACTAGCGGGGGACGCACAGATACGCAGTATTTT.

This clonotype appeared many times. J is TRBJ2-5 and V is TRBV15, with D possibly matching TRBD2 (6 bases). The CDR3 consists of 17 residues. Germline CDR1 is LNHNV and CDR2 is YYDKDF (reference sequence). Trimming shortened V by 0 bases and J by 2 bases, and 16 bases separated the two germline ends. DNA of the CDR3: TGTGCCACCAGCAGAGATCACCCCCTCCGGGAGCAAGAGACCCAGTACTTC. Protein: CATSRDHPLREQETQYF.

This rearrangement joins TRBV19 to TRBJ1-5, with D possibly matching TRBD1 (5 bases). The ends were cut back, 3 bases at V and 3 bases at J, with 12 bases in the middle. Germline-derived CDR1 and CDR2 are LNHDA and SQIVND (reference sequence). The CDR3 runs 15 residues. DNA for the CDR3: TGTGCCAGTAGTATCTTCGGGGCAGACAATCAGCCCCAGCATTTT. Encoded protein: CASSIFGADNQPQHF.

The chain links TRBV28 to TRBJ1-2, with a tentative D call TRBD1 (5 bases). The CDR3 sequence is 14 residues long. The V gene lost 8 bases and the J gene lost 4 bases, with 17 bases spanning the gap. Germline CDR1 reads MDHEN; CDR2 reads SYDVKM. CDR3 DNA sequence: TGTGCCAGCGGCACTCCGGGACGCGGCTATGGCTACACCTTC. It specifies CASGTPGRGYGYTF.

In this sample, this clonotype turned up many times. J is TRBJ1-1 and V is TRBV10-2; TRBD1 aligns across 9 bases. Germline V gives CDR1 WSHSY, CDR2 SAAADI. This CDR3 spans 15 amino acids. The ends lost 8 bases at V and 4 bases at J; junction bases unmatched: 11. CDR3: CASAGQGVEFTEAFF. The CDR3 bases are TGCGCCAGCGCGGGACAGGGAGTGGAATTCACTGAAGCTTTCTTT.

A remark on this clonotype: This clone may be a read error of a much larger clone one base away. The chain recombines TRBV20-1 with TRBJ1-5; unclear D gene. There are 13 residues in the CDR3. The germline V gene encodes CDR1 DFQATT and CDR2 SNEGSKA (reference sequence). CDR3 bases: TGCTGTGCTAGAGGGCCTAGCAATCAGCCCCAGCATTTT. The encoded protein is CCARGPSNQPQHF.

To note about this clonotype: This may be a read error, as it is one base from a much larger clone. The CDR3 DNA reads TGTGACAGTAGTATGTCCGGAAGAGGCACCGGGGAGCTGTTTTTT. Translating it yields CDSSMSGRGTGELFF. J is TRBJ2-2 and V is TRBV19; no firm D call. CDR1 is LNHDA, CDR2 SQIVND, per germline (reference sequence). The CDR3 sequence is 15 residues long.

This clonotype turned up a few times. The germline gene is not matched at one end of the junction; a read error may be the cause. The CDR3 loop is CASSPTTGIDPTDTQYF. DNA for the CDR3: TGTGCTAGCTCACCGACGACAGGGATTGATCCCACAGATACGCAGTATTTT. The rearrangement joins TRBV18 to TRBJ2-3; 7 bases align to TRBD1. Germline V gives CDR1 KGHSH, CDR2 LQKENI. This CDR3 comprises 17 residues.

With respect to this clonotype: An end of the junction does not agree with germline; a read error may underlie this. V gene TRBV19 combines with J gene TRBJ2-2; 7 bases align to TRBD2. The CDR3 spans 15 residues. Germline CDR1 reads LNHDA; CDR2 reads SQIVND (reference sequence). This CDR3 reads CACSPPSGNTGELFF. CDR3 bases: TGTGCCTGTAGTCCCCCTAGCGGGAACACCGGGGAGCTGTTTTTT. Full variable domain (outside the CDR3, taken from reference TRBV19 and TRBJ2-2): DGGITQSPKYLFRKEGQNVTLSCEQNLNHDAMYWYRQDPGQGLRLIYYSQIVNDFQKGDIAEGYSVSREKKESFPLTVTSAQKNPTAFYLCACSPPSGNTGELFFGEGSRLTVL.

This chain connects TRBV6-2 or TRBV6-3 to TRBJ1-6; 8 positions agree with TRBD1. The V segment lost 5 bases and the J segment 7 bases; nucleotides outside the gene matches: 10. CDR1 is MNHEY, CDR2 SVGEGT, per germline. The CDR3 has 16 residues. The CDR3 sequence is CASSTRDRGVNSPLHF. DNA of the CDR3: TGTGCCAGCAGTACCCGAGACAGGGGCGTCAATTCACCCCTCCACTTT.

Comment on this clonotype: This may be a read error, as it is one base from a much larger clone. This chain uses TRBV29-1 with TRBJ2-3; the D is unclear. V dropped 2 bases and J dropped 0 bases, with 9 bases sitting between them. Germline V lookup: CDR1 SQVTM, CDR2 ANQGSEA. This CDR3 has 14 amino acids. CDR3 DNA: TGCAGCGTTGAATTTTCGGAGAGCACAGATACGCAGTATTTT. Translation: CSVEFSESTDTQYF.

This chain joins TRBV27 and TRBJ2-7; 9 nucleotides agree with TRBD1. V lost 5 bases, J lost 4 bases, and 9 bases stayed unmatched. CDR1 and CDR2 from the germline V gene are MNHEY and SMNVEV (reference sequence). The CDR3 consists of 15 residues. Written as DNA, the CDR3 is TGTGCCAGCAGTGCCCGGACAGGGGAAGGGTACGAGCAGTACTTC. Translation: CASSARTGEGYEQYF.

Of note for this clonotype: Its ends do not fully match the called genes, so a read error is possible. This chain links TRBV9 with TRBJ2-6; D is uncertain. The CDR3 is 13 amino acids. Looked up from germline, CDR1 is SGDLS and CDR2 is YYNGEE. This CDR3 reads CASGVPGANVLTF. The CDR3 DNA reads as TGTGCCAGCGGCGTCCCTGGGGCCAACGTCCTGACTTTC. Looking up the rest from reference TRBV9 and TRBJ2-6 gives the full variable domain: DSGVTQTPKHLITATGQRVTLRCSPRSGDLSVYWYQQSLDQGLQFLIQYYNGEERAKGNILERFSAQQFPDLHSELNLSSLELGDSALYFCASGVPGANVLTFGAGSRLTVL.

This clonotype was picked up many times. The chain recombines TRBV7-9 with TRBJ2-7; 11 nucleotides agree with TRBD2. This CDR3 is built from 14 residues. The germline gives CDR1 SEHNR, CDR2 FQNEAQ (reference sequence). V lost 3 bases and J lost 2; bases outside the gene matches: 0. The CDR3 nucleotides are TGTGCCAGCAGCTTTAGCGGGAGGGCCTACGAGCAGTACTTC. It yields the protein CASSFSGRAYEQYF.

For this clonotype: A much larger clone lies a single base off, so this may be a read error. V is TRBV3-1 and J is TRBJ2-3; D gene ambiguous. CDR3 length: 16 amino acids. Germline CDR1 LGHDT, CDR2 YNNKEL (reference sequence). The CDR3 reads CASSQDPGELTDTQCF. In DNA form, the CDR3 reads TGTGCCAGCAGCCAAGATCCCGGAGAACTCACAGATACGCAGTGTTTT.

This clonotype was seen repeatedly, ten times or more. The chain recombines TRBV14 with TRBJ2-7; 8 bases line up with TRBD2. There are 14 residues in the CDR3. V was pared by 4 bases and J by 4 bases, with 6 bases of the junction left unmatched. Looked up from germline, CDR1 is SGHDN and CDR2 is FVKESK. The CDR3 bases are TGTGCCAGCAGCCCTCCGGGACTAGGGTACGAGCAGTACTTC. The encoded protein is CASSPPGLGYEQYF.

This rearrangement joins TRBV20-1 to TRBJ1-4, with D tentatively TRBD1 (5 bases). V gave up 6 bases and J gave up 3 bases, with 14 bases separating them. CDR1 and CDR2 from the germline V gene are DFQATT and SNEGSKA (reference sequence). This CDR3 has 14 amino acids. CDR3 nucleotides: TGCAGTGCAACTGAGGGGAGGGCTAATGAAAAACTGTTTTTT. This translates into CSATEGRANEKLFF.

The sample holds a few counts of this clonotype. V is TRBV28 and J is TRBJ1-2; D gene uncertain. The CDR3 sequence is 15 residues long. The germline CDR1 and CDR2 sequences are MDHEN and SYDVKM. With 2 bases removed from V and 2 bases from J, the gap between germline ends came to 12 bases. The CDR3 region is CASSLLPGANYGYTF. The CDR3 DNA reads as TGTGCCAGCAGTTTACTTCCCGGAGCCAACTATGGCTACACCTTC.

In this sample, this clonotype turned up a few times. The V call is TRBV12-5, the J call TRBJ2-3, with TRBD2 matching over 7 bases. Germline CDR1 is LGHNT and CDR2 is FRNRAP. V lost 6 bases, J lost 2 bases, and 8 bases stayed unmatched. The CDR3 sequence is 15 residues long. The CDR3 nucleotides read TGTGCTAGTGGCATCGGGACTACCCTCACAGATACGCAGTATTTT. Translation gives CASGIGTTLTDTQYF.

This clonotype showed up just once. A much larger clone lies one base from this, so it may be a read error. The chain links TRBV7-9 to TRBJ2-3; no clear D. Germline CDR1 is SEHNR and CDR2 is FQNEAQ (reference sequence). The V gene lost 6 bases and the J gene lost 4 bases, with 8 bases spanning the gap. There are 12 residues in the CDR3. The CDR3 spells CASRPRPDTQYF. CDR3 nucleotides: TGTGCCAGCAGACCTAGGCCAGATACGCAGTATTTT.

As concerns this clonotype: A much larger clone sits a single nucleotide away, making a read error possible. A read error is likely, as this CDR3 ends without the conserved phenylalanine or tryptophan. The rearrangement joins TRBV15 to TRBJ2-2, with D possibly TRBD1 on 6 matching bases. CDR1 and CDR2 (germline): LNHNV, YYDKDF (reference sequence). CDR3 length: 16 amino acids. V was pared by 0 bases and J by 4 bases, with 12 bases between. The CDR3 here is CATSRDRDRSTGELFI. The CDR3 region has the DNA TGTGCCACCAGCAGAGATAGAGACAGGTCCACCGGGGAGCTGTTTATT.

The chain recombines TRBV4-3 with TRBJ2-7; TRBD2 agrees at 9 bases. CDR1 LGHNA and CDR2 YSLEER come from the germline V gene. V trimming: 0 bases; J trimming: 3 bases; junction bases outside the gene matches: 12. This CDR3 has 18 amino acids. The CDR3 DNA reads as TGCGCCAGCAGCCAAGAGCTCGAATTTAGCGGGGGTTACTACGAGCAGTACTTC. Protein: CASSQELEFSGGYYEQYF.

This clonotype was seen at least ten times. The chain recombines TRBV7-6 with TRBJ2-6; 7 nucleotides line up with TRBD1. The V and J ends lost 5 bases and 0 bases, in that order; junction bases with no gene match: 10. The CDR3 is made up of 18 amino acids. CDR1 is SGHVS, CDR2 FNYEAQ, per germline. CDR3 sequence reads: CASSPSADRPSGANVLTF. Written as DNA, the CDR3 is TGTGCCAGCAGCCCTAGTGCGGACAGGCCCTCTGGGGCCAACGTCCTGACTTTC.